One TCR beta chain is described in this entry. There is no known antigen for this receptor. Base qualities are not at hand, and no much larger clone is one base apart. Peripheral blood CD8+ and CD4+ T cells from healthy donors, Susac syndrome patients and multiple sclerosis patients were profiled by high-throughput TCR beta sequencing. Healthy donors were age- and sex-matched controls. CD8+ TEMRA cells were enriched by FACS, while bulk CD8+ and CD4+ T cells were purified by magnetic negative isolation. Blood was collected in EDTA tubes and processed within 24 hours, with PBMCs isolated through density gradient centrifugation. PBMCs destined for TCR sequencing were cryopreserved in liquid nitrogen and later thawed in a 37 °C water bath. The sorted or isolated CD4+, CD8+ and CD8+ TEMRA cells reached a purity of at least 90%. The source of the sample is a study of CD8 T cells in Susac syndrome (dated by TCRdb to 2018 to 2020). Regarding the research as a whole: Repertoire sequencing was used to test whether CD8+ T cell activation and differentiation in Susac syndrome was antigen driven.

CDR1 and CDR2, per the germline V gene (reference sequence), are LNHDA and SQIVND. The CDR3, from cysteine to phenylalanine, totals 14 residues. Only the CDR3 region is kept as DNA, spanning 42 bases read in frame from base 1. The junction shows trimming of 4 bases on V and 8 bases on J, plus 14 bases between the germline ends. Study-wide conclusions, independent of this receptor: The study acknowledged that relatively few individuals were included in the TCR sequencing and HLA analysis.

RNA was extracted with the RNeasy kit and about 0.45 to 1 ug was reverse transcribed using random hexamers. TCR beta CDR3 regions were amplified with the immunoSEQ multiplex PCR assay covering 54 Vbeta and 13 Jbeta segments. PCR amplification bias was corrected by using a synthetic template baseline for primer optimization and computational correction. Under the source paper's analysis protocol: Only productive sequences were kept, with reads annotated to V, D and J genes according to IMGT and analyzed in immunoSEQ Analyzer. Clonality was computed as one minus Shannon entropy normalized by log2 of the number of productive unique sequences. For each patient and control, public and private clones were evaluated among the 100 most prevalent clones. Clones were defined as Susac-specific if absent from the healthy and MS cohorts, from 1052 published viral clones and from other ImmuneACCESS disease sequences. TCRdb applied fastp at Q25 and MiXCR to the public reads, then kept only in-frame beta chains. All rows with the same CDR3 protein become a single entry with the most common DNA and genes. The authors' filters were not applied to this entry. This sample gives some 190,000 distinct CDR3 sequences in total; around 96% of them show up just once. The ten largest clones add up to 0.085% to 0.11% of the sample.

The chain couples TRBV19 to TRBJ2-2; a confident D gene designation cannot be given. This TCR was recovered from a human donor in good health. Sequencing used CD4+ T cells from PBMCs. The DNA sequence is given as TGTGCCAGTAGTAAGCACCCTCAGGCAGGGGAGCTGTTTTTT. This sequence encodes CASSKHPQAGELFF.